The T cell receptor beta chain under discussion was sequenced for a study of shared clonotypes between healthy human individuals. Generated by immunoSEQ multiplex PCR, the TCRdb table keeps only in-frame clones and is missing some. The sample includes roughly 1,500,000 clones, 98% of them seen just once. V lost 5 bases, J lost 0 bases, and 7 bases stayed unmatched. From germline, CDR1 is SGHAT and CDR2 FQNNGV. The CDR3 has 16 amino acids. Broader study findings: Only blood was sampled, and tissue TCR repertoires likely differ from blood ones.

Details on this clone: Its cognate antigen is unknown.

The chain combines TRBV11-2 with TRBJ2-1; 7 bases map to TRBD1. Material: naive CD4+ T cells sorted from blood. Subset defined: CD45RA+ positively selected. The receptor was derived from a man aged 25-45 years in good health. The CDR3 sequence is CASSGSGQSSYNEQFF. As DNA, the CDR3 is TGTGCCAGCAGCGGATCGGGACAGAGCTCCTACAATGAGCAGTTCTTC.